One and the same sample provided the 21 T cell receptor beta chains below, sequenced in a study of cytomegalovirus exposure and HLA in healthy donors. PCR was performed using 60 Vbeta and 13 Jbeta primers. Sequencing was performed with immunoSEQ multiplex PCR; in TCRdb, only in-frame clones are kept and a portion is missing. The table lists some 70,000 clones, 70% to 85% of them singletons, with roughly 2.4% in the top ten. Sequencing was performed on PBMCs. The origin of the receptors is a woman aged 45-59 years in good health and CMV-seronegative.

The V call is TRBV5-4, the J call TRBJ2-1; TRBD2 matches 7 bases. There are 15 residues in the CDR3. The junction had 2 bases not matched to a gene; V was cut back by 0 bases and J by 2 bases. CDR1 SGHNT and CDR2 YYREEE come from the germline V gene (reference sequence). CDR3 protein: CASSLGEGPYNEQFF. CDR3 DNA: TGTGCCAGCAGCTTGGGGGAGGGTCCCTACAATGAGCAGTTCTTC.

The chain combines TRBV28 with TRBJ1-1, with TRBD1 matching 7 bases. Germline loops: CDR1 MDHEN, CDR2 SYDVKM. The CDR3 has 15 amino acids. Losses at the gene ends were 3 bases for V and 2 bases for J; bases not matched to a gene: 6. The CDR3 sequence is CASSLTVGGNTEAFF. The CDR3 DNA reads TGTGCCAGCAGTTTGACGGTAGGGGGCAACACTGAAGCTTTCTTT. The whole variable domain, remainder taken from reference TRBV28 and TRBJ1-1, is DVKVTQSSRYLVKRTGEKVFLECVQDMDHENMFWYRQDPGLGLRLIYFSYDVKMKEKGDIPEGYSVSREKKERFSLILESASTNQTSMYLCASSLTVGGNTEAFFGQGTRLTVV.

The chain uses TRBV19 and TRBJ1-2; 9 nucleotides match TRBD1. This CDR3 has 16 residues. V was pared by 7 bases and J by 2 bases, with 11 bases of the junction left unmatched. Germline CDR1 is LNHDA and CDR2 is SQIVND (reference sequence). CDR3 sequence: CASNIRQGEGNYGYTF. The CDR3 DNA is TGTGCCAGTAATATCCGACAGGGGGAGGGAAACTATGGCTACACCTTC.

In this sample, this clone turned up a few times. The chain has TRBV27 and TRBJ2-3; D call uncertain. V dropped 3 bases and J dropped 0 bases, with 4 bases sitting between them. The CDR3 is 13 amino acids. Looked up from germline, CDR1 is MNHEY and CDR2 is SMNVEV (reference sequence). CDR3 sequence reads: CASSLSSTDTQYF. DNA for the CDR3: TGTGCCAGCAGTTTGTCTAGCACAGATACGCAGTATTTT.

This clone has only a few counts. The rearrangement links TRBV5-6 to TRBJ2-5; 7 bases are a match to TRBD2. After removal of 4 bases from V and 2 bases from J, the junction contained 8 bases not matched to a gene. This CDR3 comprises 15 residues. Germline values: CDR1 SGHDT, CDR2 YYEEEE. For the CDR3, the DNA is TGTGCCAGCAGCCAAAGCGGGGTTTTGCAAGAGACCCAGTACTTC. This gives the protein CASSQSGVLQETQYF.

The chain carries TRBV5-6 and TRBJ1-1; a possible D gene is TRBD1 (5 bases). CDR3 length equals 14 residues. Germline assignment: CDR1 SGHDT and CDR2 YYEEEE. V lost 4 bases and J lost 1, with 11 bases in between. The CDR3 region is CASSPDKRNTEAFF. CDR3 sequence (DNA): TGTGCCAGCAGCCCGGACAAAAGGAACACTGAAGCTTTCTTT.

This chain uses TRBV28 with TRBJ1-2; D unclear. CDR3 length: 12 amino acids. With 4 bases removed from V and 1 base from J, the gap between germline ends came to 4 bases. The germline V gene encodes CDR1 MDHEN and CDR2 SYDVKM. CDR3 residues: CASSSVNYGYTF. The CDR3 coding sequence is TGTGCCAGCAGTTCCGTTAACTATGGCTACACCTTC.

V and J are TRBV29-1 and TRBJ1-2; the D is unclear. With 1 base removed from V and 7 bases from J, the gap between germline ends came to 4 bases. This CDR3 is 10 amino acids long. The germline V gene has CDR1 SQVTM and CDR2 ANQGSEA. The CDR3 bases are TGCAGCGTTGAAGGGAGTGGCTACACCTTC. Translating it yields CSVEGSGYTF.

The gene calls are TRBV4-1 and TRBJ1-5; D unresolved. The CDR3 has 15 amino acids. Germline V gene lookup returns CDR1 MGHRA and CDR2 YSYEKL. With 0 bases removed from V and 4 bases from J, the gap between germline ends came to 10 bases. The CDR3 nucleotides read TGCGCCAGCAGCCAAGATCGAGGAGTGAATCAGCCCCAGCATTTT. This translates into CASSQDRGVNQPQHF.

V usage is TRBV6-5 and J usage is TRBJ1-4, with D tentatively TRBD1 (5 bases). Trimming cost V 5 bases and J 8 bases, with 18 bases left between them. The CDR3 sequence is 15 residues long. The germline V gene encodes CDR1 MNHEY and CDR2 SVGAGI. In nucleotides, the CDR3 is TGTGCCAGCAGTCGCAACAGGTTCATGGGCGAAAAACTGTTTTTT. Translated: CASSRNRFMGEKLFF.

V and J are TRBV6-5 and TRBJ2-1, with D perhaps TRBD1 (6 bases). V was clipped by 5 bases and J by 2 bases, with 13 bases between them. This CDR3 has 15 amino acids. Looked up from germline, CDR1 is MNHEY and CDR2 is SVGAGI. The CDR3 protein is CASSRQGKTYNEQFF. CDR3 nucleotides: TGTGCCAGCAGTCGGCAGGGGAAGACCTACAATGAGCAGTTCTTC.

J is TRBJ1-6 and V is TRBV28; D gene unclear. Deletions cut 8 bases from V and 4 bases from J, with 15 bases between. Looked up from germline, CDR1 is MDHEN and CDR2 is SYDVKM. The CDR3 sequence is 15 residues long. Here the CDR3 reads CASFSKTDYNSPLHF. CDR3 coding DNA: TGTGCCAGCTTTAGCAAAACTGATTATAATTCACCCCTCCACTTT.

This clone was counted between two and nine times. The genes are TRBV4-3 and TRBJ1-6; D possibly corresponds to TRBD1 (6 bases). The CDR3 has 15 residues. The V and J ends lost 0 bases and 9 bases respectively, with 12 bases between them. Looked up from germline, CDR1 is LGHNA and CDR2 is YSLEER. CDR3 in amino acids: CASSQDGQGISPLHF. Written as DNA, the CDR3 is TGCGCCAGCAGCCAAGATGGGCAGGGGATTTCACCCCTCCACTTT.

The DNA of the CDR3 is TGTGCCAGCAGTCCGGGACTAGCAGCTTACGAGCAGTACGTC. Translating gives CASSPGLAAYEQYV. This chain uses TRBV28 with TRBJ2-7; TRBD2 agrees at 9 bases. The CDR3 has 14 residues. Germline V gene data show CDR1 as MDHEN and CDR2 as SYDVKM. The junction had 6 bases not matched to a gene; V was cut back by 5 bases and J by 4 bases.

The chain links TRBV9 to TRBJ2-5; no definite D call. Germline CDR1 reads SGDLS; CDR2 reads YYNGEE. CDR3 length: 15 amino acids. Trimming left V 0 bases short and J 0 bases short, with 9 bases between. CDR3 amino acids: CASSVESVYQETQYF. The CDR3 DNA sequence: TGTGCCAGCAGCGTAGAGTCGGTATACCAAGAGACCCAGTACTTC. The whole variable domain, remainder taken from reference TRBV9 and TRBJ2-5, is DSGVTQTPKHLITATGQRVTLRCSPRSGDLSVYWYQQSLDQGLQFLIQYYNGEERAKGNILERFSAQQFPDLHSELNLSSLELGDSALYFCASSVESVYQETQYFGPGTRLLVL.

The rearrangement joins TRBV19 to TRBJ1-5; D is unresolved. With 3 bases removed from V and 6 bases from J, the gap between germline ends came to 21 bases. This CDR3 spans 17 amino acids. Per the germline V gene, CDR1 is LNHDA and CDR2 is SQIVND (reference sequence). The CDR3 region is CASSMWAGSMYSQPQHF. The CDR3 DNA is TGTGCCAGTAGTATGTGGGCTGGGAGCATGTATAGTCAGCCCCAGCATTTT.

The rearrangement joins TRBV7-8 to TRBJ2-7; tentative D call: TRBD2 (6 bases). There are 15 residues in the CDR3. Germline loops: CDR1 SGHVS, CDR2 FQNEAQ. V gave up 1 base and J gave up 4 bases, with 14 bases separating them. CDR3: CASSLEGLLIYEQYF. CDR3 sequence (DNA): TGTGCCAGCAGCTTAGAGGGACTCCTGATTTACGAGCAGTACTTC. The entire variable domain, with the rest obtained from reference TRBV7-8 and TRBJ2-7, is as follows: GAGVSQSPRYKVAKRGQDVALRCDPISGHVSLFWYQQALGQGPEFLTYFQNEAQLDKSGLPSDRFFAERPEGSVSTLKIQRTQQEDSAVYLCASSLEGLLIYEQYFGPGTRLTVT.

This clone has only one observation. The chain combines TRBV6-6 with TRBJ2-7; the D gene is possibly TRBD1 (6 bases). V lost 7 bases, J lost 1 base, and 17 bases lay in between. Looked up from germline, CDR1 is MNHNY and CDR2 is SVGAGI (reference sequence). This CDR3 region has 15 residues. This CDR3 reads CASMGWTEKSYEQYF. Written as DNA, the CDR3 is TGTGCCAGCATGGGTTGGACAGAGAAATCCTACGAGCAGTACTTC.

The rearrangement joins TRBV7-2 to TRBJ1-1; D is unclear. The germline V gene encodes CDR1 SGHTA and CDR2 FQGNSA. The CDR3 loop spans 15 amino acids. V dropped 5 bases and J dropped 6 bases, with 19 bases sitting between them. In DNA form, the CDR3 reads TGTGCCAGCAGCGCCAACCGGGGTGGGATAGCTGAAGCTTTCTTT. Its protein product is CASSANRGGIAEAFF.

CDR3 nucleotides: TGTGCCAGCAGTTACCCACCTCAGGGTCTAAACACCATATATTTT. It translates to CASSYPPQGLNTIYF. The chain employs TRBV6-6 and TRBJ1-3, with D maybe TRBD1 (5 bases). Trimming removed 2 bases at V and 6 bases at J, with 14 bases between. The CDR3 contains 15 residues. Germline CDR1 and CDR2: MNHNY and SVGAGI (reference sequence).

This clone was recorded only once. The CDR3 here is CASSLSSRLNTEAFF. The CDR3 DNA sequence: TGTGCCAGCAGTTTATCATCCAGATTGAACACTGAAGCTTTCTTT. The chain has TRBV27 and TRBJ1-1; no reliable D call. The V gene's germline CDR1 is MNHEY and CDR2 SMNVEV (reference sequence). Deletions cut 0 bases from V and 0 bases from J, with 8 bases between. The CDR3 runs 15 residues.